This TCR beta chain was identified during a study of CD8 T cells in ankylosing spondylitis. This clonotype was seen repeatedly, ten times or more. From germline, CDR1 is ENHRY and CDR2 SYGVKD. Deletions cut 10 bases from V and 5 bases from J, with 12 bases between. The CDR3 is 12 amino acids. In TCRdb, the 5' RACE reads were re-called with MiXCR into one record per CDR3 protein. There are some 220,000 distinct CDR3 sequences in the sample; over 9.5% occur only once, and about 2.5% lies in the top ten. The specimen sequenced was blood, either unsorted or a sorted T cell fraction (not recorded which). This sequence joins TRBV10-3 and TRBJ2-1; D may correspond to TRBD1 or TRBD2 (5 bases each). This clonotype was sampled from a male donor with ankylosing spondylitis or in good health (not recorded which). The CDR3 reads CANGAIDNEQFF. The CDR3 nucleotides read TGTGCCAACGGGGCGATAGACAATGAGCAGTTCTTC.